This paragraph covers one T cell receptor (beta chain) sequence. Which antigen it targets is not known. There are no base qualities to consult, and no much larger clone falls within one base. The CDR3 contains 13 residues, cysteine and phenylalanine counted. The sequence is cut down to CDR3 DNA, 39 bases in frame from base 1. Trimming takes 5 bases from V and 1 base from J, and the germline ends sit 8 bases apart. From a lookup of the germline V gene, CDR1 and CDR2 are MDHEN and SYDVKM. The record originates from a study of vaccination and CD4 T cells after COVID-19 (dated by TCRdb to between 2021 and 2022). About the study as a whole: The convalescent cohort included six males and four females, with two Hispanic individuals, seven Caucasians, two Asians and one multiracial person. Each participant got two doses of either the Pfizer-BioNTech BNT162b2 vaccine (n=8) or the Moderna mRNA-1273 vaccine (n=2). Post-COVID blood samples were collected from convalescent patients a median of around 100 days after diagnosis, with a range of about 35 to 180 days. Post-vaccine blood samples were collected a median of around 2.5 months after the second vaccine dose, ranging from about 13 to 241 days. For stimulating the cultures, overlapping spike peptide pools were used, derived from SARS-CoV-2 as well as from the common cold coronaviruses HCoV-NL63, HCoV-OC43 and HCoV-229E. Control cultures received a CEFX viral epitope pool as the positive control, an HIV-1 Nef peptide pool as the negative control, or no peptide. In some eleven COVID-19 convalescent patients and a few infection-naive healthy vaccine recipients, researchers compared the spike-specific CD4+ TCR repertoire from before mRNA vaccination with the repertoire from after. Summary of the overall study and its limitations: Of the vaccine-specific clones found in convalescent patients, nearly all (304 of 307) were mono-reactive for SARS-CoV-2 spike instead of being cross-reactive with common cold coronaviruses. The study included relatively few convalescent patients and did not analyze early timepoints after natural infection. The median number of SARS-CoV-2-reactive clonotypes rose from 21 after infection to roughly 40 after vaccination, but the change was not significant. In convalescent patients, a median roughly 88% of post-vaccine SARS-CoV-2-reactive clones were detected only after vaccination, suggesting vaccine-specific priming.

What the treatment or condition label conveys for this sample: roughly 10-day PBMC culture with coronavirus spike peptide pools or control peptides (ViraFEST assay). To expand antigen-specific T cells with peptide pools and then pick out the expanded clonotypes through TCR sequencing, the study relied on the ViraFEST assay. Healthy vaccine recipients had no prior SARS-CoV-2 infection, confirmed by negative nucleocapsid antibody tests before and after vaccination. PBMCs were cultured at 1.5 million to 2.5 million per well in IMDM supplemented with 5% human AB serum and about 10 IU/ml IL-2, with roughly 10 ug/ml peptide pools added. On days 3 and 7, half of the culture medium was replaced with fresh IL-2-containing medium. After around 10 days of culture, CD4+ T cells were isolated by negative selection with the EasySep CD4+ T cell isolation kit. Ficoll-Paque Plus gradient centrifugation was used to isolate PBMCs from whole blood, and the isolated PBMCs were then either used fresh or cryopreserved at -140C. Culture conditions were generally each tested in triplicate wells.

Libraries were built with PCR. DNA from cultured CD4+ T cells was subjected to TCR sequencing with the Oncomine TCR Beta short-read assay at the Johns Hopkins FTIC core. The QIAamp micro DNA kit was used to extract genomic DNA from the cultured CD4+ T cells. Oncomine TCR Beta libraries made from cultured CD4+ T cells were pooled using unique dual indexes and sequenced on an Illumina iSeq 100. Per the source publication's procedure: Non-productive sequences were filtered out, and CDR3s that did not start with C, did not end with F or W, or were shorter than 7 amino acids were discarded. The MANAFEST web application was used to identify antigen-specific clonotypes by comparing peptide-stimulated wells against reference wells and other culture wells. To be called positive, a clone needed an FDR below 0.05, an odds ratio above 5, and a productive frequency above 0.1% in at least two of three replicate wells. Clonotypes that were significantly expanded in both SARS-CoV-2 spike wells and at least one common cold coronavirus spike condition were defined as cross-reactive. Using R version 3.6.1, CDR3 homology was evaluated through Levenshtein distances (stringdist) along with unrooted phylogenetic trees (ape). TCRdb reran the public reads through fastp at Q25 and MiXCR, keeping productive beta chains. Rows merge per CDR3 protein into single entries with the most common DNA and genes. The V and J calls, along with clone size, are taken from TCRdb and not from the paper's own processing. The sample table shows about 21,000 distinct CDR3 sequences, and approximately 67% are seen once. More than 20% of the sample is held by the ten biggest clonotypes.

Recombination linked TRBV28 to TRBJ1-2; confidence is insufficient to name the D gene. This clonotype originated in a human donor who received a COVID-19 vaccine. Sequencing used CD4+ T cells from blood, cultured in vitro, obtained before SARS-CoV-2 vaccination. The nucleotides read TGTGCCAGCAGTCTGACTGATAACTATGGCTACACCTTC. This sequence encodes CASSLTDNYGYTF.